The rows below give T cell receptor beta chains drawn from one sample of a study of blood T cell repertoires in COVID-19. Sequenced by immunoSEQ multiplex PCR; TCRdb stores in-frame clones only, minus some. The sample includes 200,000 to 300,000 clones, 88% seen only once; the top ten take around 0.7%. Sequencing input: peripheral blood. The receptors here all came from a human donor in a cohort sampled during active COVID-19. Each CDR3 is given with its conserved first and last residue. A D gene is named only where the DNA matches it firmly. Size is stated for part of the rows, as once, few or many counts, or as a class when the clone is expanded.

D gene	V gene	J gene	clone size	CDR3 protein	CDR3 DNA
.	TRBV3-1/TRBV3-2	TRBJ1-4	few	CASSQARGSQKLFF	TGTGCCAGCAGCCAAGCCCGAGGGTCTCAAAAACTGTTTTTT
TRBD1	TRBV6-1	TRBJ1-6	.	CASSVGRSGQLKPYNSPLHF	TGTGCCAGCAGTGTCGGACGCTCGGGACAGCTCAAGCCCTATAATTCACCCCTCCACTTT
.	TRBV28	TRBJ1-3	.	CASRPGVGNTIYF	TGTGCCAGCAGACCGGGGGTAGGAAACACCATATATTTT
.	TRBV20-1	TRBJ2-3	.	CSAHTDTQYF	TGCAGTGCCCATACAGATACGCAGTATTTT
.	TRBV2	TRBJ2-7	.	CASSAQSSGRLYYEQYF	TGTGCCAGCAGCGCGCAAAGTAGCGGTCGACTTTACTACGAGCAGTACTTC
.	TRBV6-5	TRBJ1-5	.	CASSYSTDSNQPQHF	TGTGCCAGCAGTTACTCTACAGATAGCAATCAGCCCCAGCATTTT
TRBD2	TRBV4-2	TRBJ2-7	few	CASSQDQLAGIYEQYF	TGTGCCAGCAGCCAAGATCAGCTAGCGGGAATTTACGAGCAGTACTTC
.	TRBV5-1	TRBJ1-1	.	CASSFGGLDTEAFF	TGCGCCAGCAGCTTCGGGGGGCTCGACACTGAAGCTTTCTTT
.	TRBV9	TRBJ1-2	.	CASSSQGRGYTF	TGTGCCAGCAGTTCACAGGGTCGTGGCTACACCTTC
TRBD1	TRBV6-5	TRBJ2-7	.	CASRGPGQGKYEQYF	TGTGCCAGCAGGGGACCGGGACAGGGGAAGTACGAGCAGTACTTC
.	TRBV6-2/TRBV6-3	TRBJ2-7	.	CASSYPGLPYEQYF	TGTGCCAGCAGTTACCCGGGACTTCCCTACGAGCAGTACTTC
TRBD1	TRBV2	TRBJ1-6	.	CASSDGTGYSPLHF	TGTGCCAGCAGTGATGGGACAGGGTACTCACCCCTCCACTTT
.	TRBV6-2/TRBV6-3	TRBJ1-3	few	CASSAALGNTIYF	TGTGCCAGCAGTGCGGCTCTCGGAAACACCATATATTTT
TRBD1	TRBV19	TRBJ1-2	once	CASSRIQGFRGYTF	TGTGCCAGTAGTAGGATACAGGGGTTTAGAGGCTACACCTTC
.	TRBV30	TRBJ2-7	.	CASTSTALYEQYF	TGTGCCTCGACTTCGACAGCACTTTACGAGCAGTACTTC
.	TRBV20-1	TRBJ2-7	.	CSAPIQYEQYF	TGCAGTGCACCGATCCAGTACGAGCAGTACTTC
.	TRBV6-2/TRBV6-3	TRBJ2-5	.	CASSYSRRGGTLQETQYF	TGTGCCAGCAGTTACTCGAGGCGGGGAGGAACACTTCAAGAGACCCAGTACTTC
.	TRBV7-9	TRBJ1-2	.	CASRPKDRDYTF	TGTGCCAGCAGACCTAAGGACCGGGACTACACCTTC
.	TRBV7-9	TRBJ1-2	.	CASSSPLFNYGYTF	TGTGCCAGCAGCTCGCCACTTTTTAACTATGGCTACACCTTC
TRBD2	TRBV10-2	TRBJ2-3	.	CASQTSLTDTQYF	TGCGCCAGCCAGACTAGCCTCACAGATACGCAGTATTTT